The source of this T cell receptor beta chain is a study of blood T cell repertoires in COVID-19. As for the study in general: Sample material is recorded as cDNA or gDNA derived from T cells, B-cell-depleted T cells, or PBMCs.

CDR1 and CDR2 (germline): SQVTM, ANQGSEA. This CDR3 region has 12 residues. Sequencing was performed with immunoSEQ multiplex PCR; in TCRdb, only in-frame clones are kept and a portion is missing. The data show 200,000 to 250,000 clones, approximately 90% seen once. During active infection, Seattle patients enrolled and were then monitored through disease. Sample: peripheral blood. This chain joins TRBV29-1 and TRBJ1-2, with D possibly being TRBD1 (5 bases). The receptor comes from a man under 40 with COVID-19, enrolled during active disease. CDR3 DNA sequence: TGCATCGAGTTCAGGGAATTCTATGGCTACACCTTC. It translates to CIEFREFYGYTF.